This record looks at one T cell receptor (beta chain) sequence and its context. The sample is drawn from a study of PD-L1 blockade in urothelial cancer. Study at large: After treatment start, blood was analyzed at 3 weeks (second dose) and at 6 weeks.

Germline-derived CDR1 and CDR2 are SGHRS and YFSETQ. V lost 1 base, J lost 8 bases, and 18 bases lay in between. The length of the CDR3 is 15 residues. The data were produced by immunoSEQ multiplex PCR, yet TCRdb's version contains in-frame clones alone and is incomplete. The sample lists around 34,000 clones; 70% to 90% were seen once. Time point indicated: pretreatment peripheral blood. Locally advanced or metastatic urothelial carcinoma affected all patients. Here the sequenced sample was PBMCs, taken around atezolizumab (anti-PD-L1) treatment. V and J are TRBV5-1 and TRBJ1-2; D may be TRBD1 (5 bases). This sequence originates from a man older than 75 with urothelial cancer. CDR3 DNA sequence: TGCGCCAGCAGCTTGACTGGGGACTCTATGCGGGGCTACACCTTC. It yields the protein CASSLTGDSMRGYTF. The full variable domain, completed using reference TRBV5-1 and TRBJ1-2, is KAGVTQTPRYLIKTRGQQVTLSCSPISGHRSVSWYQQTPGQGLQFLFEYFSETQRNKGNFPGRFSGRQFSNSRSEMNVSTLELGDSALYLCASSLTGDSMRGYTFGSGTRLTVV.